The count of the clone carrying this TCR beta chain is one. Its antigen is not identified. Per sample, the assay covered 10^5 or so TCR templates. Clones were read by immunoSEQ multiplex PCR, and TCRdb kept only the in-frame ones, dropping some. The data hold more than 85,000 clones, with more than 90% observed a single time. This sample is part of a study of siplizumab effects on memory and regulatory T cells. Study findings and constraints: For siplizumab cultures, the suppressive function of their proliferating Tregs was not confirmed. Both greater diversity than memory cells and a major contribution to the alloresponse seemed to characterize naive T cells. Siplizumab significantly reduced alloreactive sequences traceable to unstimulated CD4+ memory cells.

The CDR3 spans 16 residues. V was clipped by 6 bases and J by 6 bases; unmatched bases: 15. Per germline, CDR1 LGHNT and CDR2 FRNRAP. V and J are TRBV12-5 and TRBJ1-1; 8 nucleotides match TRBD1. The TCR comes from a human donor in good health. Sequenced input: CD4+ T cells sorted from blood. Here the CDR3 DNA reads TGTGCTAGTGGACCTAGGACAGGGCTAGGCTTCGCTGAAGCTTTCTTT. Its protein product is CASGPRTGLGFAEAFF.